This T cell receptor (beta chain) was found in a study of T cell responses to AZD1222 COVID-19 vaccine (dated by TCRdb to 2020 to 2022). With regard to the full study: AZD1222 recipients given second doses at about 4 weeks or at about 12 weeks were pooled, since spike-specific TCR depth and breadth were not found to differ between the two schedules. A total of more than 230 trial participants underwent TCR sequencing, of whom 200 to 220 had received two doses of AZD1222 and 26 had received two doses of the MenACWY control vaccine. Trial participants were enrolled by age into 18-55, 56-69 and 70-plus year subgroups, with around 150, 28 and 57 TCR-sequenced participants respectively.

Regarding this clone: It has no known antigen specificity. Base qualities were left out, and no much larger clone turns up one base away.

The full study reports these points: After two AZD1222 doses, spike-specific TCR breadth and depth were significantly higher than at day 0 and than in MenACWY recipients. Only five to seven AZD1222 recipients were SARS-CoV-2 seropositive at baseline, limiting conclusions about previously exposed vaccinees. The vaccine-associated CD4 TCRs covered the entire spike protein, and the dominant responses fell in regions 160-218 and 743-854. The 56-69-year group was small, and its depth increase did not reach significance, likely because of low power. No day 14 peak-response samples were available, so repertoires were characterized only after the peak T cell response. Nearly half of unique spike-specific TCRs reportedly recognized epitopes outside regions mutated in the B.1.351 and B.1.1.7 variants. Most participants were white British and females outnumbered males, and the authors suggested that clonal diversity may have been underestimated.

The CDR3 sequence holds 14 residues, the cysteine and phenylalanine included. The read is trimmed to its CDR3 DNA, 42 bases read in frame from base 1. V loses 3 bases of germline sequence and J loses 11 bases, and the interval between the two ends is 17 bases. CDR1 is given as SEHNR and CDR2 as FQNEAQ, both from the germline V gene (reference sequence). The CDR3 regions of human TCRbeta chains were analyzed by immunosequencing. In the paper's pipeline: Repertoire TCRs were matched against a reference library of SARS-CoV-2-specific TCRs generated with the MIRA antigen-specificity platform. Breadth was defined as the fraction of unique TCRs that were SARS-CoV-2-associated. Depth was defined as the fraction of total T cells that were SARS-CoV-2-associated. Using the MIRA data, each spike-specific TCR was assigned both to the spike region to which the TCR was reactive and to a CD4 or CD8 class. Log10-transformed breadth and depth values were compared by one-way ANOVA with Sidak's multiple comparisons tests. TCRdb provides this immuneACCESS table in a form limited to in-frame rearrangements. Some clones are lacking; in checked studies, under half of them reflect an unresolved V gene, and why the rest are absent is not known. V and J calls and clone size are given by that table; D and trimming were obtained from the DNA. This sample comprises roughly 140,000 clones, roughly 89% of them detected only once. The leading ten clones occupy around 5% of the sample.

The time point label, read with the paper, signifies: baseline before first vaccination. The vaccinee samples were drawn from two UK trials, COV001 and COV002, one of which was a single-blind randomized controlled phase 2/3 trial testing AZD1222 (ChAdOx1 nCoV-19) in healthy adults. For TCRbeta chain sequencing, PBMC samples from trial participants were taken at day 0 and at day 28 after the second dose. This specimen was peripheral blood, taken on day 0 of AZD1222 vaccination. The chain is assembled from TRBV7-9 and TRBJ2-1; possibly the D gene is TRBD2, per 7 matching bases. The clonotype originates from an adult in good health. The sequence in DNA is TGTGCCAGCAGCTTGACGAATGGGGGGGCGCAGCAGTTCTTC. Its translation reads: CASSLTNGGAQQFF.